The present entry profiles one T cell receptor (beta chain) with its context. This sample stems from a study of cytomegalovirus exposure and HLA in healthy donors. Study-wide context: Among the 400 or so donors who were genotyped, 70% to 90% fell in the genetic ancestry cluster that is associated with self-reported Caucasian donors.

V was clipped by 4 bases and J by 1 base; unmatched bases: 4. Germline CDR1 and CDR2: SGHRS and YFSETQ. The length of the CDR3 is 15 residues. The PCR made use of 60 Vbeta and 13 Jbeta primers. Sequencing used immunoSEQ multiplex PCR; TCRdb keeps in-frame clones, though not all of them. The data show roughly 150,000 clones, 65% to 80% seen once. The sample taken for sequencing was PBMCs. V and J are TRBV5-1 and TRBJ2-2, with 7 bases matching TRBD1. This TCR was sampled from a man younger than 45 in good health and CMV-seronegative. CDR3: CASSQQGRNTGELFF. The CDR3 region has the DNA TGCGCCAGCAGCCAACAGGGGAGGAACACCGGGGAGCTGTTTTTT.